The rows below give T cell receptor beta chains drawn from one sample of a study of blood T cell repertoires in COVID-19. Here immunoSEQ multiplex PCR was the method, and the copy in TCRdb shows in-frame clones only, minus some. The table includes about 290,000 clones, roughly 80% detected once. Material: peripheral blood. The receptors were sampled from a woman in her 50s with active or convalescent COVID-19. Each CDR3 is given with its conserved first and last residue. D genes are given only for firm matches. Only part of the rows carry a size: once, few, many, or a class if the clone is expanded.

TRBV29-1	few	.	TRBJ2-3	TGCAGCGCCCAAAGGGGAGATACGCAGTATTTT	CSAQRGDTQYF
TRBV14	.	TRBD2	TRBJ2-2	TGTGCCAGCAGCCCAGCGGGAGGTCCCACCGGGGAGCTGTTTTTT	CASSPAGGPTGELFF
TRBV6-5	.	.	TRBJ1-1	TGTGCCAGCAGCGCACTCCCTCCTGGCACTGAAGCTTTCTTT	CASSALPPGTEAFF
TRBV28	.	TRBD1	TRBJ1-2	TGTGCCAGCAGTTCCCCCGGGACAGGGAACGGCTACACCTTC	CASSSPGTGNGYTF
TRBV19	.	.	TRBJ1-2	TGTGCCAGTACAGGGTTAGGGAACTATGGCTACACCTTC	CASTGLGNYGYTF
TRBV5-4	.	.	TRBJ2-7	TGTGCCAGCAGCTTGGCCAGCGTCAACGAGCAGTACTTC	CASSLASVNEQYF
TRBV6-1	.	.	TRBJ1-3	TGTGCCAGCAGTGAAGCACCAGTGGTTCGTGGCACCATATATTTT	CASSEAPVVRGTIYF
TRBV2	.	TRBD1	TRBJ1-1	TGTGCCGGGGGACAGCAGAACACTGAAGCTTTCTTT	CAGGQQNTEAFF
TRBV29-1	.	TRBD2	TRBJ2-3	TGCAGCGGGGGGGGTTCACGGGAGACAGATACGCAGTATTTT	CSGGGSRETDTQYF
TRBV21-1	.	.	TRBJ1-1	TGTGCCAGCAGCAAAGTCATCCAGGGAAGGGAGAACACTGAAGCTTTCTTT	CASSKVIQGRENTEAFF
TRBV30	.	TRBD2	TRBJ2-1	TGTGCCTGGAGTATAGCGGGGGGGAATGAGCAGTTCTTC	CAWSIAGGNEQFF
TRBV5-8	.	.	TRBJ2-7	TGTGCCAGCAGCTTGGCAGGGGAGAAGTACTTC	CASSLAGEKYF
TRBV5-1	.	.	TRBJ2-1	TGCGCCAGCAGCTTGGGGTTCGCGGAGGCTGGTGAGCAGTTCTTC	CASSLGFAEAGEQFF
TRBV7-9	.	TRBD2	TRBJ2-7	TGTGCCAGCAGCTTCTGGACTAGCGGAGCCGGAAACGAGCAGTACTTC	CASSFWTSGAGNEQYF
TRBV24-1	once	.	TRBJ2-1	TGTGCCACCAGTGCAGGTCCTCCGGGGAACAATGAGCAGTTCTTC	CATSAGPPGNNEQFF
TRBV30	.	TRBD1	TRBJ1-2	TGTGCCTGGGGACAGGGAAGCTATGGCTACACCTTC	CAWGQGSYGYTF
TRBV12-3/TRBV12-4	once	.	TRBJ1-2	TGTGCCAGCAGTTTCGGTAGGGAGCGCGGCTACACCTTC	CASSFGRERGYTF
TRBV28	.	.	TRBJ1-2	TGTGCCAGCAGTTTAGAGCGGGGGGCCGGAGGCTATGGCTACACCTTC	CASSLERGAGGYGYTF
TRBV5-1	.	TRBD2	TRBJ2-3	TGCGCCAGCAGCTTGGTTCAAACTAGCGGCTTTAGCACAGATACGCAGTATTTT	CASSLVQTSGFSTDTQYF
TRBV28	.	TRBD1	TRBJ2-4	TGTGCCAGCAGTTTATGGAGGACAGGGAGGGCCAAAAACATTCAGTACTTC	CASSLWRTGRAKNIQYF
TRBV6-6	once	.	TRBJ2-2	TGTGCCAGCAGACCAACTAGCTACACCGGGGAGCTGTTTTTT	CASRPTSYTGELFF
TRBV2	.	TRBD1	TRBJ1-6	TGTGCCAGCACCCCGCAGGGGGGTAATTCACCCCTCCACTTT	CASTPQGGNSPLHF
TRBV18	.	TRBD2	TRBJ2-5	TGTGCCAGCTCACCGACGGCGGGAGGGCGGCTTAAAGAGACCCAGTACTTC	CASSPTAGGRLKETQYF
TRBV2	.	TRBD1	TRBJ1-5	TGTGCCAGCAGTGGGTCCGACAGGGCCCAGCCCCAGCATTTT	CASSGSDRAQPQHF
TRBV19	.	.	TRBJ1-1	TGTGCCAGTAGTATTACGGGTGTCAGCACTGAAGCTTTCTTT	CASSITGVSTEAFF
TRBV7-2	.	.	TRBJ1-2	TGTGCCAGCAGCTTAGTAGCGGGGGTTAACTATGGCTACACCTTC	CASSLVAGVNYGYTF
TRBV7-9	.	TRBD2	TRBJ2-7	TGTGCCAGCAGCCGTGGTCGCGGGGGGCGATCCTACGAGCAGTACTTC	CASSRGRGGRSYEQYF
TRBV28	.	TRBD1	TRBJ1-2	TGTGCCAGCCTAACAGGGGCCTCTGGCTACACCTTC	CASLTGASGYTF
TRBV24-1	few	.	TRBJ1-3	TGTGCCACCAGTGAAGCAGGAGGAAACACCATATATTTT	CATSEAGGNTIYF
TRBV7-8	.	TRBD1	TRBJ1-4	TGTGCCAGCAGCTTAGAAAAGACAGGGAAACTGTTTTTT	CASSLEKTGKLFF
TRBV3-1/TRBV3-2	.	.	TRBJ2-1	TGTGCCAGCAGCCAAGATCCCAGCGGCAATAGCTACAATGAGCAGTTCTTC	CASSQDPSGNSYNEQFF
TRBV2	.	.	TRBJ1-2	TGTGCCAGCAGAGAGACAGAGAATTATGGCTACACCTTC	CASRETENYGYTF
TRBV7-6	.	TRBD2	TRBJ2-1	TGTGCCAGCAGCTTAGTGGATAGCGGGAGCTCCTACAATGAGCAGTTCTTC	CASSLVDSGSSYNEQFF
TRBV6-5	.	.	TRBJ1-4	TGTGCCAGCAGTTGGTTAAGCGGGAGGGTCGGAGGAAAACTGTTTTTT	CASSWLSGRVGGKLFF
TRBV7-6	.	TRBD1	TRBJ2-7	TGTGCCAGCAGCTTAGCGCTCTCAGGGGGCGGCGAGCAGTACTTC	CASSLALSGGGEQYF
TRBV7-2	.	.	TRBJ1-1	TGTGCCAGCAGCTTATGGGTGGACAGCTCCACTGAAGCTTTCTTT	CASSLWVDSSTEAFF
TRBV7-9	.	.	TRBJ1-2	TGTGCCAGCAGCCCCGGGGGTAATGGCTACACCTTC	CASSPGGNGYTF
TRBV7-2	.	TRBD1	TRBJ2-7	TGTGCCAGCAGCGCCCGGGACAGGGAGTACGAGCAGTACTTC	CASSARDREYEQYF
TRBV10-3	.	TRBD2	TRBJ2-3	TGTGCCATCACCCGCGGACTAGCGGGCGGCCCCCGTGGAGATACGCAGTATTTT	CAITRGLAGGPRGDTQYF
TRBV7-9	.	TRBD1	TRBJ1-1	TGTGCCAGCAGCAGACGGGGACAGGCAGCCCCCGAAGCTTTCTTT	CASSRRGQAAPEAFF
TRBV5-1	.	TRBD1	TRBJ1-6	TGCGCCAGCAGTCCCACGCTCCGACAGGGGGCGTTGGACGGATCACCCCTCCACTTT	CASSPTLRQGALDGSPLHF
TRBV10-3	few	.	TRBJ1-2	TGTGCCATCAGTAACGCGGGGCCTGGTTCGGGCTACACCTTC	CAISNAGPGSGYTF
TRBV3-1/TRBV3-2	.	.	TRBJ1-6	TGTGCCAGCAGCCACTTAGGGGTTGAATCACCCCTCCACTTT	CASSHLGVESPLHF
TRBV28	.	TRBD2	TRBJ2-5	TGTGCCAGCAGCCCCGGGGGGGGAGGAAAGACCCAGTACTTC	CASSPGGGGKTQYF
TRBV5-1	.	TRBD2	TRBJ2-3	TGCGCCAGCAGCTTGGGGCTAGCGGGAGGCACAGATACGCAGTATTTT	CASSLGLAGGTDTQYF
TRBV9	.	TRBD1	TRBJ1-1	TGTGCCAGCAGCGTAGCTCTGGCCGGACAGGGGAACACTGAAGCTTTCTTT	CASSVALAGQGNTEAFF
TRBV5-1	.	TRBD2	TRBJ2-1	TGCGCCAGCAGCTTGGGACTAGCGGGTGCCAATGAGCAGTTCTTC	CASSLGLAGANEQFF
TRBV9	.	.	TRBJ1-5	TGTGCCAGCAGCGTGAGCCCCGGGGGTGATCAGCCCCAGCATTTT	CASSVSPGGDQPQHF
TRBV29-1	few	.	TRBJ1-2	TGCAGCGTGGGACAATCGGACTATGGCTACACCTTC	CSVGQSDYGYTF
TRBV5-6	.	.	TRBJ2-1	TGTGCCAGCAGTTCTCCGGTCTTC	CASSSPVF
TRBV28	.	TRBD1	TRBJ1-2	TGTGCCAGCAGCCAAGTGTACAGGGGGAACTATGGCTACACCTTC	CASSQVYRGNYGYTF
TRBV27	.	TRBD1	TRBJ2-7	TGTGCCAGCAGTCCCGGGACAGCCGTTTACGAGCAGTACTTC	CASSPGTAVYEQYF
TRBV4-1	.	TRBD2	TRBJ2-1	TGCGCCAGCAGCCGCCCGGGACTAGCGGGATACAATGAGCAGTTCTTC	CASSRPGLAGYNEQFF
TRBV2	.	.	TRBJ2-7	TGTGCCAGCAGTGCAAAGTCGACAGGCTTCGCTGTTTTTCCCTACGAGCAGTACTTC	CASSAKSTGFAVFPYEQYF